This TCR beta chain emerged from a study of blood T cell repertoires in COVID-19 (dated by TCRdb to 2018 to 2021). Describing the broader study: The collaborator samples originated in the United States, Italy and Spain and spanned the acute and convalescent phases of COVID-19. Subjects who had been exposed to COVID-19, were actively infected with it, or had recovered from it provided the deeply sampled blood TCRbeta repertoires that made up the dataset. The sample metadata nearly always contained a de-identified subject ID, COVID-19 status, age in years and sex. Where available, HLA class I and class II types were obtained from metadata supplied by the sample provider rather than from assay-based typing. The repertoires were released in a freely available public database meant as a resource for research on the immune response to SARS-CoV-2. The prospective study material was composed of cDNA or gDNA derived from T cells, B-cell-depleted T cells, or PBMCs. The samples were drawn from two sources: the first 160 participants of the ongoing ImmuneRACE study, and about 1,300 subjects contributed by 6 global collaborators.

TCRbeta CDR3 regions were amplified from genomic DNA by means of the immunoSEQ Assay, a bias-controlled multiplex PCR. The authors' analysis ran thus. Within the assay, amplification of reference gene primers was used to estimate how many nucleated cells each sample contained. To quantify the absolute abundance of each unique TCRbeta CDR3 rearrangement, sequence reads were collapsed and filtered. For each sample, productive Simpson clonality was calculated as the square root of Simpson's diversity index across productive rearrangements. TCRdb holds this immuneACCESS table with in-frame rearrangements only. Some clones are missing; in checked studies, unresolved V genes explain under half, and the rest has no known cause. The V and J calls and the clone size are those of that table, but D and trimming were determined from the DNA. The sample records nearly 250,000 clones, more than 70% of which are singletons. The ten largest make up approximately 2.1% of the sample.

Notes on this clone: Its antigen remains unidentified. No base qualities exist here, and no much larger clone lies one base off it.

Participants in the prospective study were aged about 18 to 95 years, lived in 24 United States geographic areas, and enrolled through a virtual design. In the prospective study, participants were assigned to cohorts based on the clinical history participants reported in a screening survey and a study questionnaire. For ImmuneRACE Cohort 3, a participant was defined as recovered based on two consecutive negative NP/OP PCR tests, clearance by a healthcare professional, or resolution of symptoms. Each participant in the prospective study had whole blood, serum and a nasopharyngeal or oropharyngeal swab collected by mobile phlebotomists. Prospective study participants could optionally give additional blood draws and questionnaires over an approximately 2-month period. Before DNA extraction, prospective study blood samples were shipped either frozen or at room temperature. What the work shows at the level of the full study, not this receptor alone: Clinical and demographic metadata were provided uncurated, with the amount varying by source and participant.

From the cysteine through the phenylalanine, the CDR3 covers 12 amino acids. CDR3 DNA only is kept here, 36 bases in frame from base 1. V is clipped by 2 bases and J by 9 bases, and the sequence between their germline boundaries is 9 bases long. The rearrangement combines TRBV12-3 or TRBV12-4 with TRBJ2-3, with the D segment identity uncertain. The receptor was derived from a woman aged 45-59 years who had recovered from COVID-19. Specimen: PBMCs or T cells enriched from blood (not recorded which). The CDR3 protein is CASSLSRRTQYF. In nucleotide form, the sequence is TGTGCCAGCAGTTTATCTAGGCGGACGCAGTATTTT.